The 32 T cell receptor beta chains below were found in one sample sequenced in a study of PD-L1 blockade in urothelial cancer. Sequencing used immunoSEQ multiplex PCR; TCRdb keeps in-frame clones, though not all of them. Of 35,000 to 45,000 clones listed, about 88% are singletons. The time point denotes: pretreatment peripheral blood. Sequencing used PBMCs, obtained around atezolizumab (anti-PD-L1) treatment. Source of these receptors: a donor at least 40 years old with urothelial cancer.

The chain combines TRBV15 with TRBJ2-7; TRBD2 matches at 11 bases. The junction had 3 bases not matched to a gene; V was cut back by 1 base and J by 7 bases. In germline, CDR1 is LNHNV, CDR2 YYDKDF (reference sequence). The CDR3 consists of 14 residues. DNA for the CDR3: TGTGCCACCAGCAGAGTACTAGCGGGAGTTGAGCAGTACTTC. This gives the protein CATSRVLAGVEQYF.

This clone was counted between two and nine times. V usage is TRBV7-2 and J usage is TRBJ1-1; tentatively, D is TRBD1 (5 bases). Per germline, CDR1 SGHTA and CDR2 FQGNSA. Between the trimmed V and J ends, which lost 5 bases and 11 bases, there was a span of 18 bases. The CDR3 spans 13 residues. CDR3 DNA sequence: TGTGCCAGCAGCGCCGCGGGGGGTTTTGGGGCTTTCTTT. It translates to CASSAAGGFGAFF.

This clone was recorded once. The J gene is TRBJ2-7, the V gene TRBV15; D possibly corresponds to TRBD1 (6 bases). This CDR3 contains 15 residues. Trimming took off 5 bases at V and 3 bases at J, with 17 bases between the two ends. Germline lookup yields CDR1 LNHNV and CDR2 YYDKDF (reference sequence). CDR3 residues: CATSEGTHLFYEQYF. CDR3 bases: TGTGCCACCAGCGAGGGGACACATCTTTTCTACGAGCAGTACTTC.

The chain joins TRBV4-1 to TRBJ2-3; D is possibly TRBD2 (6 bases). This CDR3 region has 15 residues. V lost 1 base and J 2 bases, leaving 10 bases between the germline ends. Germline loops: CDR1 MGHRA, CDR2 YSYEKL. This CDR3 is CASSQGLATTDTQYF. Here the CDR3 DNA reads TGCGCCAGCAGCCAAGGGCTAGCGACCACAGATACGCAGTATTTT.

V gene TRBV2 combines with J gene TRBJ2-6; D might be TRBD2 (7 bases). CDR3 length equals 20 residues. Trimming left V 3 bases short and J 1 base short, with 22 bases between. Germline CDR1 and CDR2: SNHLY and FYNNEI. As DNA, the CDR3 is TGTGCCAGCAGTGAGAGGGGGGGTTCGGCGACGACTTCTGGGGCCAACGTCCTGACTTTC. Amino acids: CASSERGGSATTSGANVLTF.

The genes are TRBV5-1 and TRBJ1-3; D uncertain. The CDR3 runs 16 residues. Germline V gives CDR1 SGHRS, CDR2 YFSETQ. Trimming shortened V by 0 bases and J by 3 bases, and 13 bases separated the two germline ends. This chain's CDR3 is CASSLGPGGFGNTIYF. The CDR3 DNA reads as TGCGCCAGCAGCTTGGGACCGGGAGGATTTGGAAACACCATATATTTT. Looking up the rest from reference TRBV5-1 and TRBJ1-3 gives the full variable domain: KAGVTQTPRYLIKTRGQQVTLSCSPISGHRSVSWYQQTPGQGLQFLFEYFSETQRNKGNFPGRFSGRQFSNSRSEMNVSTLELGDSALYLCASSLGPGGFGNTIYFGEGSWLTVV.

This clone showed up just a few times. The gene calls are TRBV4-2 and TRBJ2-3; D gene unclear. Trimming removed 1 base at V and 4 bases at J, with 6 bases between. The germline CDR1 and CDR2 sequences are LGHNA and YNFKEQ. There are 13 residues in the CDR3. CDR3 DNA sequence: TGTGCCAGCAGCCAAGGTCTATCAGATACGCAGTATTTT. Translated: CASSQGLSDTQYF.

This clone has a handful of counts. The chain employs TRBV19 and TRBJ1-2; D ambiguous. V dropped 5 bases and J dropped 5 bases, with 12 bases sitting between them. The CDR3 totals 13 residues. Germline V gene lookup returns CDR1 LNHDA and CDR2 SQIVND (reference sequence). Here the CDR3 reads CASSVDTSYGYTF. In DNA, the CDR3 is TGTGCCAGTAGTGTCGACACATCGTATGGCTACACCTTC. The whole variable domain, remainder taken from reference TRBV19 and TRBJ1-2, is DGGITQSPKYLFRKEGQNVTLSCEQNLNHDAMYWYRQDPGQGLRLIYYSQIVNDFQKGDIAEGYSVSREKKESFPLTVTSAQKNPTAFYLCASSVDTSYGYTFGSGTRLTVV.

This clone has a single count. The rearrangement joins TRBV7-2 to TRBJ1-1; D is ambiguous. Germline assignment: CDR1 SGHTA and CDR2 FQGNSA. The V and J ends lost 0 bases and 1 base respectively, with 9 bases between them. The CDR3 length is 15 residues. The CDR3 bases are TGTGCCAGCAGCTTAGCTCCCCGGGGGAACACTGAAGCTTTCTTT. It specifies CASSLAPRGNTEAFF. Supplemented by reference TRBV7-2 and TRBJ1-1, the full variable domain reads GAGVSQSPSNKVTEKGKDVELRCDPISGHTALYWYRQSLGQGLEFLIYFQGNSAPDKSGLPSDRFSAERTGGSVSTLTIQRTQQEDSAVYLCASSLAPRGNTEAFFGQGTRLTVV.

The J gene is TRBJ2-1, the V gene TRBV18; TRBD2 matches at 8 bases. The trim removed 6 bases at V and 3 bases at J, leaving 7 bases unmatched. This CDR3 is 15 amino acids long. Germline-derived CDR1 and CDR2 are KGHSH and LQKENI. As DNA, the CDR3 is TGTGCCAGCTCCCCCTCCGCGGGAGGCTACAATGAGCAGTTCTTC. It yields the protein CASSPSAGGYNEQFF.

This sequence joins TRBV29-1 and TRBJ2-5; D might be TRBD1 (6 bases). Trimming shortened V by 3 bases and J by 5 bases, and 10 bases separated the two germline ends. This CDR3 is 12 amino acids long. CDR1 SQVTM and CDR2 ANQGSEA come from the germline V gene. DNA of the CDR3: TGCAGCGTTGATGGGGGCCCCGAGACCCAGTACTTC. Its protein product is CSVDGGPETQYF.

The rearrangement links TRBV25-1 to TRBJ1-4; D is unclear. CDR3 length: 13 residues. The V gene's germline CDR1 is MGHDK and CDR2 SYGVNS. V gave up 5 bases and J gave up 8 bases, with 12 bases separating them. The CDR3, as DNA: TGTGCCAGCAGTAAAAGACTGGAGGAAAAACTGTTTTTT. Protein: CASSKRLEEKLFF.

This sequence joins TRBV6-5 and TRBJ2-7; D is possibly TRBD2 (7 bases). CDR1 and CDR2 (germline): MNHEY, SVGAGI. V shed 0 bases and J shed 9 bases, with 12 bases lying between them. CDR3 length: 13 amino acids. CDR3 amino acids: CASSYSGGGGQYF. Written as DNA, the CDR3 is TGTGCCAGCAGTTACTCGGGCGGGGGCGGGCAGTACTTC.

The gene calls are TRBV19 and TRBJ2-1, with 7 bases lining up with TRBD1. The CDR3 sequence is 14 residues long. The junction had 8 bases not matched to a gene; V was cut back by 4 bases and J by 8 bases. Germline CDR1 LNHDA, CDR2 SQIVND (reference sequence). CDR3 in amino acids: CASSKQGWMDEQFF. Written as DNA, the CDR3 is TGTGCCAGTAGTAAACAGGGGTGGATGGATGAGCAGTTCTTC. The full variable domain, its missing parts supplied by reference TRBV19 and TRBJ2-1, is DGGITQSPKYLFRKEGQNVTLSCEQNLNHDAMYWYRQDPGQGLRLIYYSQIVNDFQKGDIAEGYSVSREKKESFPLTVTSAQKNPTAFYLCASSKQGWMDEQFFGPGTRLTVL.

This chain's CDR3 is CASSSQLASSTDTQYF. CDR3 coding DNA: TGTGCCAGCAGCTCCCAACTAGCGTCTAGCACAGATACGCAGTATTTT. V gene TRBV7-9 combines with J gene TRBJ2-3; 7 nucleotides line up with TRBD2. V lost 4 bases to trimming and J lost 0 bases; unmatched junction nucleotides: 7. This CDR3 has 16 amino acids. Germline V CDR1 and CDR2: SEHNR, FQNEAQ (reference sequence). Supplemented by reference TRBV7-9 and TRBJ2-3, the full variable domain reads DTGVSQNPRHKITKRGQNVTFRCDPISEHNRLYWYRQTLGQGPEFLTYFQNEAQLEKSRLLSDRFSAERPKGSFSTLEIQRTEQGDSAMYLCASSSQLASSTDTQYFGPGTRLTVL.

This clone was seen more than once but under ten times. The rearrangement links TRBV19 to TRBJ1-2; D gene ambiguous. Germline V gene data show CDR1 as LNHDA and CDR2 as SQIVND (reference sequence). The CDR3 totals 15 residues. Between the trimmed V and J ends, which lost 3 bases and 1 base, there was a span of 12 bases. Written as DNA, the CDR3 is TGTGCCAGTAGTATGGGCAGGAACATTAACTATGGCTACACCTTC. This codes for CASSMGRNINYGYTF. The whole variable domain, remainder taken from reference TRBV19 and TRBJ1-2, is DGGITQSPKYLFRKEGQNVTLSCEQNLNHDAMYWYRQDPGQGLRLIYYSQIVNDFQKGDIAEGYSVSREKKESFPLTVTSAQKNPTAFYLCASSMGRNINYGYTFGSGTRLTVV.

The chain is built from TRBV27 and TRBJ2-2, with 10 bases identical to TRBD1. The germline CDR1 and CDR2 sequences are MNHEY and SMNVEV (reference sequence). V gave up 6 bases and J gave up 2 bases; unmatched junction bases: 9. The CDR3 covers 17 residues. Here the CDR3 DNA reads TGTGCCAGCAGACGACAGGGGGCCTTCACTAACACCGGGGAGCTGTTTTTT. Translated: CASRRQGAFTNTGELFF.

This clone was observed a handful of times. The chain is built from TRBV9 and TRBJ1-1, with D unresolved. The CDR3 has 13 amino acids. Trimming pared 0 bases from V and 2 bases from J, leaving 5 bases between. Germline V CDR1 and CDR2: SGDLS, YYNGEE. The CDR3 reads CASSVDYNTEAFF. Here the CDR3 DNA reads TGTGCCAGCAGCGTAGACTACAACACTGAAGCTTTCTTT.

The chain uses TRBV11-3 and TRBJ2-5; D is possibly TRBD2 (6 bases). Germline CDR1 SGHNT, CDR2 YENEEA. This CDR3 is 13 amino acids long. Trimming took 5 bases from V and 5 from J, leaving 12 bases between them. The CDR3 here is CASSLGTGETQYF. DNA of the CDR3: TGTGCCAGCAGCCTTGGGACTGGTGAGACCCAGTACTTC.

The chain is built from TRBV7-2 and TRBJ1-4; D may be TRBD1 (6 bases). Trimming removed 5 bases from V and 8 bases from J, with 18 bases in between. CDR1 and CDR2 (germline): SGHTA, FQGNSA. The CDR3 has 15 residues. CDR3 bases: TGTGCCAGCAGCGCAGGGGTAGGGGCGGGCGAAAAACTGTTTTTT. Amino acid sequence: CASSAGVGAGEKLFF.

The V and J genes are TRBV29-1 and TRBJ2-6; 8 bases agree with TRBD1. V lost 7 bases to trimming and J lost 0 bases; unmatched junction nucleotides: 8. Germline V gives CDR1 SQVTM, CDR2 ANQGSEA. CDR3 length: 16 residues. The CDR3 DNA reads as TGCAGCGCCGGACAGGGTTTGGGCTCTGGGGCCAACGTCCTGACTTTC. Encoded protein: CSAGQGLGSGANVLTF.

The chain has TRBV28 and TRBJ2-1; TRBD2 matches at 9 bases. Germline V lookup: CDR1 MDHEN, CDR2 SYDVKM. CDR3 length equals 15 residues. V was clipped by 7 bases and J by 2 bases; unmatched bases: 6. The CDR3 loop reads CASNPTSGPYNEQFF. In DNA form, the CDR3 reads TGTGCCAGCAACCCAACTAGCGGGCCCTACAATGAGCAGTTCTTC.

V gene TRBV10-3 combines with J gene TRBJ2-7; 7 nucleotides align to TRBD1. The V gene's germline CDR1 is ENHRY and CDR2 SYGVKD. The V segment lost 6 bases and the J segment 4 bases; nucleotides outside the gene matches: 0. The CDR3 sequence is 11 residues long. Here the CDR3 reads CAIRGQYEQYF. The DNA for the CDR3 is TGTGCCATCAGGGGACAGTACGAGCAGTACTTC.

The J gene is TRBJ2-7, the V gene TRBV7-3; 7 bases align to TRBD2. Germline V gene sequence: CDR1 SGHTA, CDR2 FQGTGA. The CDR3 is 15 amino acids. V lost 5 bases to trimming and J lost 6 bases; unmatched junction nucleotides: 13. DNA for the CDR3: TGTGCCAGCAGCCTCACGGGGGGATTGGGTGCCGAGCAGTACTTC. It translates to CASSLTGGLGAEQYF.

The gene calls are TRBV19 and TRBJ2-7, with D perhaps matching TRBD1 (5 bases). CDR1 and CDR2 from the germline V gene are LNHDA and SQIVND (reference sequence). V was pared by 3 bases and J by 3 bases, with 12 bases between. The CDR3 consists of 14 residues. CDR3 DNA: TGTGCCAGTAGTATTGTTGGGGCTGGCTACGAGCAGTACTTC. It yields the protein CASSIVGAGYEQYF.

V gene TRBV5-4 combines with J gene TRBJ2-4; 9 nucleotides match TRBD2. V shed 7 bases and J 6 bases; nucleotides not matched to a gene: 8. The CDR3 length is 14 residues. Germline V gene data show CDR1 as SGHNT and CDR2 as YYREEE (reference sequence). The CDR3 reads CASGLAGTPNIQYF. The CDR3 DNA follows: TGTGCCAGCGGGCTAGCGGGGACTCCAAACATTCAGTACTTC.

Details on this clone: The sample contains more than one DNA sequence encoding this CDR3. The V gene is TRBV7-2, the J gene TRBJ1-5; D might be TRBD1 (6 bases). Trimming shortened V by 5 bases and J by 4 bases, and 9 bases separated the two germline ends. This CDR3 comprises 13 residues. Germline loops: CDR1 SGHTA, CDR2 FQGNSA. CDR3 protein: CASSTQGNQPQHF. The CDR3 region has the DNA TGTGCCAGCAGCACACAGGGTAATCAGCCCCAGCATTTT.

The chain couples TRBV4-1 to TRBJ2-5, with D tentatively TRBD2 (6 bases). Germline CDR1 MGHRA, CDR2 YSYEKL. The CDR3 is 15 amino acids. V was pared by 5 bases and J by 5 bases, with 18 bases between. CDR3 bases: TGCGCCAGCAGCACAACCCCGACTAGGCCCGAGACCCAGTACTTC. Translation gives CASSTTPTRPETQYF.

This clone was counted a single time. This rearrangement joins TRBV6-5 to TRBJ2-2; D is ambiguous. This CDR3 spans 16 amino acids. CDR1 is MNHEY, CDR2 SVGAGI, per germline. V lost 6 bases to trimming and J lost 4 bases, with 18 bases between them. The CDR3 DNA sequence: TGTGCCAGCAGCTACCGACACCCCGGTCCCACCGGGGAGCTGTTTTTT. This encodes CASSYRHPGPTGELFF.

V usage is TRBV6-5 and J usage is TRBJ2-7; 7 positions agree with TRBD1. The length of the CDR3 is 14 residues. In germline, CDR1 is MNHEY, CDR2 SVGAGI. With 6 bases clipped from V and 3 bases from J, the junction kept 8 bases outside the gene matches. For the CDR3, the DNA is TGTGCCAGCAGCACCAGGACAGGAGTCTACGAGCAGTACTTC. Its translation is CASSTRTGVYEQYF.

V gene TRBV7-9 combines with J gene TRBJ1-1; a weak D match, TRBD1 (5 bases). Trimming took off 1 base at V and 0 bases at J, with 9 bases between the two ends. The CDR3 loop spans 15 amino acids. Germline V lookup: CDR1 SEHNR, CDR2 FQNEAQ (reference sequence). In DNA form, the CDR3 reads TGTGCCAGCAGCTTAGTTCCAGGGTTGAACACTGAAGCTTTCTTT. Its protein product is CASSLVPGLNTEAFF. The full variable domain, its missing parts supplied by reference TRBV7-9 and TRBJ1-1, is DTGVSQNPRHKITKRGQNVTFRCDPISEHNRLYWYRQTLGQGPEFLTYFQNEAQLEKSRLLSDRFSAERPKGSFSTLEIQRTEQGDSAMYLCASSLVPGLNTEAFFGQGTRLTVV.

The chain links TRBV4-2 to TRBJ2-7; weak D call: TRBD2 (6 bases). Germline CDR1 LGHNA, CDR2 YNFKEQ. The CDR3 totals 15 residues. V lost 4 bases to trimming and J lost 4 bases, with 17 bases between them. The CDR3 DNA reads TGTGCCAGCAGCCGCGGGACGGCGGATCCATACGAGCAGTACTTC. Amino acids: CASSRGTADPYEQYF.